One sample yielded the 25 T cell receptor beta chains listed below, sequenced in a study of T cell changes during pregnancy in multiple sclerosis. The assay was immunoSEQ multiplex PCR, and TCRdb's table has in-frame clones only and misses some. The table records some 60,000 clones, around nine tenths of them present only once. The sequencing used peripheral blood, collected before pregnancy. The receptors come from a female donor with multiple sclerosis, enrolled in a pregnancy study.

This clone was observed a few times. The chain has TRBV29-1 and TRBJ1-1; 7 bases align to TRBD1. Germline-derived CDR1 and CDR2 are SQVTM and ANQGSEA. V lost 7 bases to trimming and J lost 2 bases; unmatched junction nucleotides: 1. This CDR3 contains 11 residues. The CDR3, as DNA: TGCAGCGGGGACAGTAACACTGAAGCTTTCTTT. Protein sequence: CSGDSNTEAFF.

This chain uses TRBV7-3 with TRBJ1-6; the D is unclear. V was pared by 2 bases and J by 7 bases, with 15 bases between. The CDR3 has 16 residues. Germline CDR1 reads SGHTA; CDR2 reads FQGTGA. The CDR3 loop is CASSLFRLDLNSPLHF. CDR3 bases: TGTGCCAGCAGCTTATTCCGACTGGACTTGAATTCACCCCTCCACTTT.

The V call is TRBV6-4, the J call TRBJ2-3; TRBD2 agrees at 9 bases. The length of the CDR3 is 15 residues. Looked up from germline, CDR1 is MRHNA and CDR2 is SNTAGT. V lost 3 bases, J lost 2 bases, and 3 bases stayed unmatched. The CDR3 DNA sequence: TGTGCCAGCAGTGAGGCTAGCGGGACCACAGATACGCAGTATTTT. This translates into CASSEASGTTDTQYF.

This chain connects TRBV6-5 to TRBJ2-5; no clear D gene. The germline CDR1 and CDR2 sequences are MNHEY and SVGAGI. V was cut by 4 bases and J by 5 bases, with 8 bases left in between. The CDR3 totals 12 residues. CDR3 DNA sequence: TGTGCCAGCAGTTCCACGGTGGAGACCCAGTACTTC. Translated, it gives CASSSTVETQYF.

The table lists this clone with a few counts. V usage is TRBV7-6 and J usage is TRBJ1-6; 7 bases are shared with TRBD1. Germline trimming cut 5 bases from V and 7 bases from J; bases unmatched to any gene: 8. Germline values: CDR1 SGHVS, CDR2 FNYEAQ. This CDR3 has 15 amino acids. This CDR3 is CASSGRQGDNSPLHF. The CDR3 region has the DNA TGTGCCAGCAGCGGAAGACAGGGAGACAATTCACCCCTCCACTTT.

The count of this clone is one. This chain uses TRBV11-3 with TRBJ1-2, with D perhaps matching TRBD1 (5 bases). Per germline, CDR1 SGHNT and CDR2 YENEEA. Between the trimmed V and J ends, which lost 2 bases and 7 bases, there was a span of 11 bases. The CDR3 sequence is 13 residues long. The CDR3 DNA follows: TGTGCCAGCAGCTTAATCGGGGGGAGTGGCTACACCTTC. As protein: CASSLIGGSGYTF.

The chain joins TRBV7-6 to TRBJ2-1; TRBD2 agrees at 8 bases. This CDR3 has 16 residues. CDR1 and CDR2 from the germline V gene are SGHVS and FNYEAQ. The trim removed 5 bases at V and 8 bases at J, leaving 14 bases unmatched. The CDR3 region is CASSPSGLAPGDEQFF. In DNA, the CDR3 is TGTGCCAGCAGCCCATCTGGACTAGCCCCCGGGGATGAGCAGTTCTTC.

V usage is TRBV9 and J usage is TRBJ2-3; D uncertain. Trimming removed 3 bases at V and 4 bases at J, with 6 bases between. Germline assignment: CDR1 SGDLS and CDR2 YYNGEE. The length of the CDR3 is 12 residues. The CDR3: CASSEGADTQYF. CDR3 sequence (DNA): TGTGCCAGCAGCGAAGGAGCAGATACGCAGTATTTT.

The chain employs TRBV9 and TRBJ2-6; possibly TRBD1 for D (5 bases). The CDR3 totals 18 residues. Germline CDR1 is SGDLS and CDR2 is YYNGEE. V gave up 4 bases and J gave up 0 bases, with 17 bases separating them. The CDR3 DNA follows: TGTGCCAGCAGCACCCGGACAAGCCTTACCTCTGGGGCCAACGTCCTGACTTTC. Translating gives CASSTRTSLTSGANVLTF. The variable domain in full, with the rest retrieved from reference TRBV9 and TRBJ2-6, is DSGVTQTPKHLITATGQRVTLRCSPRSGDLSVYWYQQSLDQGLQFLIQYYNGEERAKGNILERFSAQQFPDLHSELNLSSLELGDSALYFCASSTRTSLTSGANVLTFGAGSRLTVL.

V gene TRBV7-9 combines with J gene TRBJ1-1, with D hard to call. V lost 4 bases to trimming and J lost 5 bases, with 11 bases between them. CDR1 and CDR2 (germline): SEHNR, FQNEAQ (reference sequence). This CDR3 contains 13 residues. CDR3 DNA sequence: TGTGCCAGCAGCTGGGGAGATCGGACTGAAGCTTTCTTT. Amino acids: CASSWGDRTEAFF.

This rearrangement joins TRBV6-4 to TRBJ2-3; TRBD2 agrees at 12 bases. Germline V CDR1 and CDR2: MRHNA, SNTAGT. The trim removed 6 bases at V and 4 bases at J, leaving 8 bases unmatched. The length of the CDR3 is 16 residues. In DNA, the CDR3 is TGTGCCAGCAGCGAAGCGACTAGCGGGGGAGCAGATACGCAGTATTTT. Translating it yields CASSEATSGGADTQYF.

In its sample, this clone was seen once. The rearrangement joins TRBV9 to TRBJ1-3, with D tentatively TRBD1 (6 bases). CDR1 SGDLS and CDR2 YYNGEE come from the germline V gene. CDR3 size: 18 residues. V was cut by 0 bases and J by 0 bases, with 16 bases left in between. The CDR3 nucleotides read TGTGCCAGCAGCGTAGGGGCGACAGGCGCTTTCTCTGGAAACACCATATATTTT. It yields the protein CASSVGATGAFSGNTIYF.

The V gene is TRBV23-1, the J gene TRBJ1-2; possibly TRBD1 for D (5 bases). TRBV23-1 is treated as an ORF (open reading frame) with a function not yet certain. The CDR3 covers 13 residues. V lost 6 bases, J lost 0 bases, and 8 bases lay in between. CDR3 sequence: CASSQGANYGYTF. The CDR3 DNA follows: TGCGCCAGCAGCCAGGGCGCTAACTATGGCTACACCTTC.

This chain uses TRBV15 with TRBJ2-7, with a tentative D call TRBD2 (6 bases). In germline, CDR1 is LNHNV, CDR2 YYDKDF (reference sequence). V gave up 6 bases and J gave up 3 bases, with 12 bases separating them. The CDR3 runs 13 residues. CDR3 amino acids: CATSSGPLYEQYF. For the CDR3, the DNA is TGTGCCACCAGTAGCGGACCTCTCTACGAGCAGTACTTC. Full variable domain (outside the CDR3, taken from reference TRBV15 and TRBJ2-7): DAMVIQNPRYQVTQFGKPVTLSCSQTLNHNVMYWYQQKSSQAPKLLFHYYDKDFNNEADTPDNFQSRRPNTSFCFLDIRSPGLGDTAMYLCATSSGPLYEQYFGPGTRLTVT.

The count of this clone is one. V gene TRBV7-3 combines with J gene TRBJ2-3; 8 bases fit TRBD2. With 5 bases clipped from V and 3 bases from J, the junction kept 10 bases outside the gene matches. The CDR3 covers 16 residues. The germline V gene encodes CDR1 SGHTA and CDR2 FQGTGA. DNA for the CDR3: TGTGCCAGCAGCCGTAGGGGGAGCGGGGGAACAGATACGCAGTATTTT. This encodes CASSRRGSGGTDTQYF.

The chain employs TRBV7-9 and TRBJ2-1; 8 nucleotides match TRBD2. This CDR3 contains 16 residues. The V segment lost 5 bases and the J segment 0 bases; nucleotides outside the gene matches: 6. Germline loops: CDR1 SEHNR, CDR2 FQNEAQ (reference sequence). The CDR3 sequence is CASSETRGDSYNEQFF. The CDR3 bases are TGTGCCAGCAGCGAGACGCGGGGGGACTCCTACAATGAGCAGTTCTTC.

V and J are TRBV20-1 and TRBJ2-3, with D unresolved. The length of the CDR3 is 11 residues. V dropped 4 bases and J dropped 6 bases, with 8 bases sitting between them. Germline V gives CDR1 DFQATT, CDR2 SNEGSKA (reference sequence). Here the CDR3 reads CSAKSRDTQYF. DNA of the CDR3: TGCAGTGCTAAGAGCAGGGATACGCAGTATTTT.

This chain joins TRBV5-5 and TRBJ2-5; 7 nucleotides line up with TRBD2. This CDR3 is 10 amino acids long. V lost 6 bases to trimming and J lost 7 bases; unmatched junction nucleotides: 0. Looked up from germline, CDR1 is SGHKS and CDR2 is YYEKEE (reference sequence). CDR3 loop: CASTGGTQYF. In DNA, the CDR3 is TGTGCCAGCACGGGGGGGACCCAGTACTTC.

The chain couples TRBV7-8 to TRBJ2-5; TRBD1 is a possible D gene (5 bases). The V end was cut by 2 bases, the J end by 6 bases, with 13 bases between. The CDR3 has 14 amino acids. Per the germline V gene, CDR1 is SGHVS and CDR2 is FQNEAQ. Written as DNA, the CDR3 is TGTGCCAGCAGCTTACAGGGATTGGGAAAGACCCAGTACTTC. It yields the protein CASSLQGLGKTQYF.

The genes are TRBV6-5 and TRBJ2-7, with D possibly matching TRBD1 (6 bases). The V end was cut by 6 bases, the J end by 3 bases, with 15 bases between. The length of the CDR3 is 14 residues. In germline, CDR1 is MNHEY, CDR2 SVGAGI. The CDR3 loop reads CASRPRDTYYEQYF. In DNA, the CDR3 is TGTGCCAGCAGACCCCGGGACACCTACTACGAGCAGTACTTC.

This clone appeared once. The gene calls are TRBV2 and TRBJ2-7, with TRBD2 matching 7 bases. The CDR3 has 13 residues. Germline trimming cut 4 bases from V and 3 bases from J; bases unmatched to any gene: 3. CDR1 is SNHLY and CDR2 is FYNNEI in the germline V gene. CDR3 residues: CASSVGTNYEQYF. The CDR3 bases are TGTGCCAGCAGTGTAGGGACTAACTACGAGCAGTACTTC.

The chain carries TRBV11-2 and TRBJ2-2; D is perhaps TRBD1 (6 bases). Germline V lookup: CDR1 SGHAT, CDR2 FQNNGV. This CDR3 is 14 amino acids long. Trimming took 4 bases from V and 5 from J, leaving 11 bases between them. The CDR3 is CASSSYQGTGELFF. CDR3 coding DNA: TGTGCCAGCAGCTCCTATCAGGGGACCGGGGAGCTGTTTTTT.

The rearrangement joins TRBV11-3 to TRBJ2-7, with TRBD1 matching over 11 bases. Germline V gene lookup returns CDR1 SGHNT and CDR2 YENEEA. This CDR3 has 15 amino acids. With V trimmed by 5 bases and J by 0 bases, 3 bases remained unmatched. CDR3 sequence: CASSAGTGGSYEQYF. The CDR3 DNA sequence: TGTGCCAGCAGCGCCGGGACAGGGGGCTCCTACGAGCAGTACTTC.

The chain combines TRBV2 with TRBJ2-3; D may be TRBD2 (5 bases). Germline lookup yields CDR1 SNHLY and CDR2 FYNNEI. The ends were cut back, 1 base at V and 6 bases at J, with 11 bases in the middle. This CDR3 contains 14 residues. The CDR3 region is CASSEEGVRDTQYF. CDR3 nucleotides: TGTGCCAGCAGTGAAGAGGGAGTTAGGGATACGCAGTATTTT. The variable domain in full, with the rest retrieved from reference TRBV2 and TRBJ2-3, is EPEVTQTPSHQVTQMGQEVILRCVPISNHLYFYWYRQILGQKVEFLVSFYNNEISEKSEIFDDQFSVERPDGSNFTLKIRSTKLEDSAMYFCASSEEGVRDTQYFGPGTRLTVL.

J is TRBJ1-5 and V is TRBV30, with no clear D. V dropped 0 bases and J dropped 9 bases, with 12 bases sitting between them. The CDR3 sequence is 13 residues long. The germline V gene has CDR1 GTSNPN and CDR2 SVGIG (reference sequence). The CDR3, as DNA: TGTGCCTGGAGTGTAGATCTATTTGGGCCCCAGCATTTT. It translates to CAWSVDLFGPQHF.